These T cell receptor beta chains were read from a single sample in a study of identical twins. MiXCR, applied by TCRdb to the 5' RACE reads, yields one record per CDR3 protein. The sample holds 690,000 or so distinct CDR3 sequences, roughly 8% seen once. The same data also contributed to another study, on yellow fever vaccine responses in identical twins.

The specimen was PBMCs. The receptors stem from a woman under 30 in good health. Both conserved end residues are part of each CDR3. D genes are given only for firm matches. Only some rows state a clone size, as once, few, many or a class for expanded clones.

D	V	J	size	CDR3	DNA
.	TRBV4-3	TRBJ2-7	.	CASSQDLDSAYEQYF	TGCGCCAGCAGCCAAGATTTGGACTCAGCCTACGAGCAGTACTTC
.	TRBV6-2/TRBV6-3	TRBJ2-7	.	CASNIDRAYEQYF	TGTGCCAGCAATATTGACCGAGCCTACGAGCAGTACTTC
TRBD2	TRBV5-4	TRBJ2-5	.	CASSAGGMGQETQYF	TGTGCCTCCTCAGCGGGGGGAATGGGACAAGAGACCCAGTACTTC
.	TRBV20-1	TRBJ2-2	few	CSARELGGRPGELFF	TGCAGTGCTAGAGAGTTAGGGGGGCGGCCCGGGGAGCTGTTTTTT
TRBD1	TRBV5-1	TRBJ1-6	.	CASSEDRAYNSPLHF	TGCGCCAGCAGCGAGGACAGGGCCTATAATTCACCCCTCCACTTT
TRBD2	TRBV30	TRBJ2-7	.	CAWNGLAGWEQYF	TGTGCCTGGAACGGACTAGCGGGCTGGGAGCAGTACTTC
TRBD1	TRBV9	TRBJ2-3	many	CASSVVGGTVADTQYF	TGTGCCAGCAGCGTAGTAGGGGGCACAGTGGCAGATACGCAGTATTTT
.	TRBV6-1	TRBJ2-7	few	CASSEAGVGYEQYF	TGTGCCAGCAGTGAAGCGGGTGTTGGCTACGAGCAGTACTTC
TRBD2	TRBV6-5	TRBJ2-7	.	CASSYSGTSSGEQYF	TGTGCCAGCAGTTACTCCGGGACTAGCTCTGGCGAGCAGTACTTC
TRBD1	TRBV7-3	TRBJ2-2	few	CASSNYPRDRGIGELFF	TGTGCCAGCAGCAACTACCCGCGGGACAGGGGAATCGGGGAGCTGTTTTTT
.	TRBV29-1	TRBJ2-3	many	CSVQKVSDTQYF	TGCAGCGTTCAGAAGGTTTCAGATACGCAGTATTTT
TRBD2	TRBV30	TRBJ2-1	many	CAWSGAGEVNEQFF	TGTGCCTGGAGTGGAGCGGGAGAGGTCAATGAGCAGTTCTTC
TRBD1	TRBV7-9	TRBJ2-1	many	CASSSRDSGEQFF	TGTGCCAGCAGCTCTCGGGACAGTGGTGAGCAGTTCTTC
.	TRBV2	TRBJ1-1	.	CASRPQSMNTEAFF	TGTGCCAGCAGACCACAGAGCATGAACACTGAAGCTTTCTTT
TRBD2	TRBV20-1	TRBJ2-7	many	CSARAFKSGSQGQVEQYF	TGCAGTGCTAGAGCTTTCAAGAGCGGGAGTCAAGGCCAGGTCGAGCAGTACTTC
.	TRBV15	TRBJ2-2	.	CATSGGVTGELFF	TGTGCCACCAGCGGAGGGGTGACCGGGGAGCTGTTTTTT
.	TRBV5-1	TRBJ2-3	.	CASSLDGIVSTDTQYF	TGCGCCAGCAGCTTGGATGGAATTGTTAGCACAGATACGCAGTATTTT
.	TRBV20-1	TRBJ2-5	many	CSARMAGSETQYF	TGCAGTGCTAGAATGGCAGGGTCAGAGACCCAGTACTTC
TRBD2	TRBV12-3/TRBV12-4	TRBJ2-5	few	CASKDRSSGSRETQYF	TGTGCCAGCAAGGACCGGAGTAGCGGGAGTAGGGAGACCCAGTACTTC
TRBD1	TRBV6-1	TRBJ1-5	few	CASSGTGAPGVQPQHF	TGTGCCAGCAGTGGGACAGGGGCGCCTGGGGTTCAGCCCCAGCATTTT
TRBD1	TRBV13	TRBJ2-7	few	CASSFGTGGLYEQYF	TGTGCCAGCAGCTTTGGGACAGGGGGCCTATACGAGCAGTACTTC
TRBD1	TRBV4-3	TRBJ2-7	.	CASSPSGTGFPYEQYF	TGCGCCAGCAGCCCCTCCGGGACAGGGTTTCCCTACGAGCAGTACTTC
.	TRBV3-1	TRBJ2-1	few	CASSQGTGGSGDEQFF	TGTGCCAGCAGCCAAGGGACGGGGGGCTCGGGGGATGAGCAGTTCTTC
.	TRBV20-1	TRBJ2-2	many	CSARDPRAGSFTGELFF	TGCAGTGCTAGAGACCCCCGGGCGGGGTCGTTTACCGGGGAGCTGTTTTTT
TRBD2	TRBV7-9	TRBJ2-1	.	CASSSWTSGMNEQFF	TGTGCCAGCAGCTCTTGGACTAGCGGGATGAATGAGCAGTTCTTC
.	TRBV6-6	TRBJ1-2	few	CANPRANGYTF	TGTGCCAACCCGAGAGCTAATGGCTACACCTTC
TRBD1	TRBV12-3/TRBV12-4	TRBJ2-6	.	CASSSGQAGANVLTF	TGTGCCAGCAGTTCTGGACAGGCTGGGGCCAACGTCCTGACTTTC
.	TRBV5-1	TRBJ1-1	.	CASSLSGGPNTEAFF	TGCGCCAGCAGCCTATCGGGGGGGCCGAACACTGAAGCTTTCTTT
.	TRBV6-5	TRBJ1-4	few	CASSYGFSSGSLAIEKLFF	TGTGCCAGCAGTTACGGGTTCTCATCGGGCAGCCTTGCCATTGAAAAACTGTTTTTT
.	TRBV9	TRBJ2-1	.	CASSVDRGEQFF	TGTGCCAGCAGCGTCGACCGTGGAGAGCAGTTCTTC
.	TRBV24-1	TRBJ2-1	many	CATSTTGSYNEQFF	TGTGCCACCAGCACGACTGGCTCCTACAATGAGCAGTTCTTC
TRBD2	TRBV5-1	TRBJ2-5	.	CASRWTSASETQYF	TGCGCCAGCAGGTGGACTAGCGCGAGTGAGACCCAGTACTTC
.	TRBV12-3/TRBV12-4	TRBJ2-2	many	CASSQLVPPNTGELFF	TGTGCCAGCAGCCAGCTAGTGCCTCCGAACACCGGGGAGCTGTTTTTT
.	TRBV20-1	TRBJ2-2	once	CSASPVLATGELFF	TGCAGTGCTAGTCCTGTCTTAGCAACCGGGGAGCTGTTTTTT
TRBD2	TRBV12-3/TRBV12-4	TRBJ2-7	once	CASRAREAGYEQYF	TGTGCCAGCAGGGCACGGGAGGCCGGCTACGAGCAGTACTTC
.	TRBV20-1	TRBJ2-5	many	CSATRGADGNQYF	TGCAGTGCCACCCGGGGGGCCGACGGGAACCAGTACTTC
.	TRBV9	TRBJ2-7	few	CVGGQVYEQYF	TGTGTAGGGGGGCAGGTCTACGAGCAGTACTTC
.	TRBV9	TRBJ2-3	.	CASSTAVGSTDTQYF	TGTGCCAGCTCGACAGCGGTTGGGAGCACAGATACGCAGTATTTT
.	TRBV6-1	TRBJ2-7	few	CASSPTYRNEQYF	TGTGCCAGCAGTCCAACCTATAGGAACGAGCAGTACTTC
.	TRBV20-1	TRBJ2-1	many	CSVPGLQSNEQFF	TGCAGTGTGCCAGGACTACAATCCAATGAGCAGTTCTTC
.	TRBV7-6	TRBJ2-3	.	CASSSGLPADTQYF	TGTGCCAGCAGCTCCGGTCTGCCGGCCGATACGCAGTATTTT
.	TRBV5-1	TRBJ2-1	many	CASRPPGDNEQFF	TGCGCCAGCCGGCCCCCGGGAGACAATGAGCAGTTCTTC
TRBD2	TRBV4-2	TRBJ2-6	.	CASSQDRASGTTGANVLTF	TGTGCCAGCAGCCAAGATAGGGCTAGCGGAACCACTGGGGCCAACGTCCTGACTTTC
.	TRBV6-2/TRBV6-3	TRBJ2-5	.	CASRNDRKEETQYF	TGTGCCAGCAGAAACGATAGAAAGGAAGAGACCCAGTACTTC
.	TRBV2	TRBJ2-1	many	CASSTGGRPYIPLRQFF	TGTGCCAGCAGTACTGGGGGCAGACCTTATATACCATTAAGGCAGTTCTTC
TRBD1	TRBV18	TRBJ1-5	.	CASSPLSRDREPQPQHF	TGTGCCAGCTCACCACTTTCCCGGGACAGGGAACCTCAGCCCCAGCATTTT
.	TRBV2	TRBJ2-7	.	CASSELPLNYEQYF	TGTGCCAGCAGTGAACTCCCACTTAATTACGAGCAGTACTTC
.	TRBV27	TRBJ2-5	.	CASSLYGKGQETQYF	TGTGCCAGCAGTTTATATGGGAAGGGGCAAGAGACCCAGTACTTC
.	TRBV29-1	TRBJ2-7	.	CSGSDTTSYEQYF	TGCAGCGGTTCGGACACTACTTCCTACGAGCAGTACTTC
TRBD1	TRBV11-2	TRBJ2-4	few	CASSHLGQGRNIQYF	TGTGCCAGCAGCCATCTCGGACAGGGAAGAAACATTCAGTACTTC
.	TRBV20-1	TRBJ1-1	many	CSAFPPRTEAFF	TGCAGTGCTTTTCCCCCAAGGACTGAAGCTTTCTTT
.	TRBV11-2	TRBJ2-1	many	CASSQGRSSYNEQFF	TGCGCCAGCAGCCAAGGGCGGAGCTCCTACAATGAGCAGTTCTTC
.	TRBV7-9	TRBJ2-5	.	CASSFGSPQETQYF	TGTGCCAGCAGCTTCGGGAGTCCACAAGAGACCCAGTACTTC
.	TRBV5-1	TRBJ2-3	many	CASSLAGRSTDTQYF	TGCGCCAGCAGCTTGGCCGGGCGGAGCACAGATACGCAGTATTTT
.	TRBV10-3	TRBJ2-7	.	CAIRRDATYEQYF	TGTGCCATCAGGAGGGACGCAACCTACGAGCAGTACTTC
.	TRBV4-1	TRBJ1-1	few	CASSSRTIGTLNTEAFF	TGCGCCAGCAGCTCAAGGACTATCGGGACTCTGAACACTGAAGCTTTCTTT
.	TRBV18	TRBJ1-2	.	CASQQGTYGYTF	TGTGCCAGCCAACAGGGCACCTATGGCTACACCTTC